A selection of T cell receptor beta chains follows, all from one sample in a study of blood T cell repertoires in COVID-19. Produced via immunoSEQ multiplex PCR; TCRdb's table is partial and in-frame only. The data contain around 140,000 clones, about nine tenths of them seen just once; the ten biggest clones take up about an eighth. The sequencing sample was made of peripheral blood. Receptors originate from a woman in her 70s with COVID-19, enrolled during active disease. CDR3s leave out the opening cysteine and the closing phenylalanine or tryptophan. A D gene is named only where the DNA matches it firmly.

>NA|TRBV18
ASSPLGTPGAGELF
>TRBD1|TRBV5-1
ASSLVFGGDRVNSPLH
>NA|TRBV27
ASKAREGSYNSPLH
>TRBD1|TRBV25-1
ARANRTGNTEAF
>NA|TRBV4-2
ASSQGQRAYEQY
>TRBD1|TRBV7-9
ASRRPGQGKSDTQY
>TRBD1|TRBV10-3
AINGQGRDTEAF
>NA|TRBV11-2
ASSSPPSGVPGNTIY
>NA|TRBV14
ASSQVAETQY
>NA|TRBV9
ASSTRSGGGNYGYT
>TRBD1|TRBV28
ASSPPGGWTEAF
>TRBD1|TRBV2
ASSRQGDTEAF
>TRBD1|TRBV30
AWRQGANGYT
>TRBD1|TRBV5-1
ASSLVRAGGIGEAF
>NA|TRBV7-9
ASSAWLGSSGNTIY
>NA|TRBV21-1
ASSKDCSSGGKVYT
>TRBD1|TRBV19
ASSHRDRGTGELF
>NA|TRBV6-6
ASSYRPGTGNTIY
>TRBD2|TRBV27
ASSPGGGVHNEQF
>NA|TRBV18
ASSPLTGKFYGYT
>TRBD2|TRBV5-6
ASSFLAGLNQETQY
>NA|TRBV28
ASRDSGETKHYGYT
>NA|TRBV25-1
ASSDWDITYGYT
>TRBD1|TRBV7-9
ASSSHRGFVTGELF
>NA|TRBV7-9
ASSLAYRDGYT
>TRBD1|TRBV28
ASSPAGTGNTDTQY
>NA|TRBV3-1/TRBV3-2
ASSQDRRSNQPQH
>TRBD1|TRBV7-9
ASSTGVSNNQPQH
>TRBD1|TRBV19
ASTKGRGQTETQY
>NA|TRBV30
AWGPDRYEQY
>TRBD1|TRBV5-1
ASSLGQGAAYEQY
>NA|TRBV5-1
ASSLGGGEYEQY
>NA|TRBV28
ASTPDTSYNEQF
>NA|TRBV27
ASSLYPVSRALNEKLF
>NA|TRBV2
ASSTEAARPQH
>NA|TRBV19
ASSISGYDQPQH
>NA|TRBV5-6
ASSLSGKSSYNSPLH
>NA|TRBV2
ASSGTSSRHNEQF
>TRBD1|TRBV25-1
ASSERTGVGPQH
>NA|TRBV5-6
ASSQTGTQETQY
>NA|TRBV15
ATSARPGELSYEQY
>NA|TRBV28
AAGTETYEQY
>NA|TRBV16
ASSQSGWEGFGNQPQH
>NA|TRBV7-9
ASSLDNPRGGYT
>NA|TRBV28
ASSPPGRWSNQPQH
>TRBD1|TRBV28
ASSLWTGANTEAF
>NA|TRBV4-2
ASSPESGRNNEKLF
>TRBD1|TRBV4-2
ASSPLGTGGNYGYT
>NA|TRBV18
ASSPAGFDEQY
>TRBD1|TRBV19
ASSIVGQVTQPQH
>TRBD2|TRBV5-4
ASSLAPAGVQETQY
>NA|TRBV10-3
AIRLTANYGYT
>NA|TRBV11-2
ASSFEGRGFTSTDTQY
>TRBD2|TRBV28
ASSPHGAGDRTDTQY
>NA|TRBV28
ASSISGVTYNEQF
>NA|TRBV6-5
ASSYSGPSTNEKLF
>TRBD2|TRBV19
ASSSSGGGQETQY
>NA|TRBV6-4
ASSDGDGRKDTEAF
>TRBD1|TRBV6-4
ASSDVGQGSGANVLT
>NA|TRBV19
ASTFLSGISNQPQH